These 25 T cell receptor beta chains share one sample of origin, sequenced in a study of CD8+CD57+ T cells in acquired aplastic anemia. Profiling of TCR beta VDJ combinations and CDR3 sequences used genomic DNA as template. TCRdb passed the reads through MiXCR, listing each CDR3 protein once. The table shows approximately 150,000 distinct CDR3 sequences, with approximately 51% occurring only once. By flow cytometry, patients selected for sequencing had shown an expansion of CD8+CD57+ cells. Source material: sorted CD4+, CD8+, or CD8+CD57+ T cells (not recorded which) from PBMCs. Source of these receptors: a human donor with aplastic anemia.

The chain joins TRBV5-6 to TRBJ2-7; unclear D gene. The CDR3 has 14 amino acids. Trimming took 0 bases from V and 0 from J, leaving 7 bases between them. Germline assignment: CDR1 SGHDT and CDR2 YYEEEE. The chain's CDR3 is CASSLVGDSYEQYF. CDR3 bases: TGTGCCAGCAGCTTGGTTGGGGACTCCTACGAGCAGTACTTC.

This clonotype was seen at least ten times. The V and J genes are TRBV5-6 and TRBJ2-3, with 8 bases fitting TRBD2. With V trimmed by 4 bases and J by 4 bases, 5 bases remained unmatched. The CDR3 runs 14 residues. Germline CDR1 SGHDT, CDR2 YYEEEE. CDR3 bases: TGTGCCAGCAGCCAGGACGGGAGGGCAGATACGCAGTATTTT. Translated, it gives CASSQDGRADTQYF. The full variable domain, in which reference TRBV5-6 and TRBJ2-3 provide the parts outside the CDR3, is DAGVTQSPTHLIKTRGQQVTLRCSPKSGHDTVSWYQQALGQGPQFIFQYYEEEERQRGNFPDRFSGHQFPNYSSELNVNALLLGDSALYLCASSQDGRADTQYFGPGTRLTVL.

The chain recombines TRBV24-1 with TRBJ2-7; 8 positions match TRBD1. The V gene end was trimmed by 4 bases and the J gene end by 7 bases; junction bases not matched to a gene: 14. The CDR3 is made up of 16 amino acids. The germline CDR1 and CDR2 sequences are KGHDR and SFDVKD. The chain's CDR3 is CATSDPGDRSNGEQYF. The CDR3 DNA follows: TGTGCCACCAGTGACCCAGGGGACAGGTCTAACGGAGAGCAGTACTTC.

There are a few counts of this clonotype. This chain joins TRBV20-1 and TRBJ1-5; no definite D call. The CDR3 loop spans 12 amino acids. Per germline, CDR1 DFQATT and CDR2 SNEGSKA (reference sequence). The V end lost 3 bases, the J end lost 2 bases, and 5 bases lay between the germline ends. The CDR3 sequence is CSARGGNQPQHF. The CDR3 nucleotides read TGCAGTGCTAGGGGAGGCAATCAGCCCCAGCATTTT.

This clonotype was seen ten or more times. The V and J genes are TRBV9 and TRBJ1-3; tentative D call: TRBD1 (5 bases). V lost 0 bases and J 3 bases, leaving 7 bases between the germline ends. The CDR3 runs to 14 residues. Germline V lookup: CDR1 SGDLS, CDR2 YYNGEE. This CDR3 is CASSVAGFGNTIYF. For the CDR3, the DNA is TGTGCCAGCAGCGTAGCAGGGTTTGGAAACACCATATATTTT. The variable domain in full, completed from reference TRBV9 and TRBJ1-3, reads DSGVTQTPKHLITATGQRVTLRCSPRSGDLSVYWYQQSLDQGLQFLIQYYNGEERAKGNILERFSAQQFPDLHSELNLSSLELGDSALYFCASSVAGFGNTIYFGEGSWLTVV.

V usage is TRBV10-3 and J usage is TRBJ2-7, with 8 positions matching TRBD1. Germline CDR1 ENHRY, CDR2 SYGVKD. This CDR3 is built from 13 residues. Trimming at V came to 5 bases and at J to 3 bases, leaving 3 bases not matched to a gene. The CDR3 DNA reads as TGTGCCATCAGTTCCGGGACAGGCTACGAGCAGTACTTC. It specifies CAISSGTGYEQYF.

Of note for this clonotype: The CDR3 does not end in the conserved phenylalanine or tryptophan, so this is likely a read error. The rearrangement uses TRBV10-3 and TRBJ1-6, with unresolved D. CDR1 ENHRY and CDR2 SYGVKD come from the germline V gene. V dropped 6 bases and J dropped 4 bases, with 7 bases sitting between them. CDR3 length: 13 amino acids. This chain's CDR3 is CAIRRDYNSPLHL. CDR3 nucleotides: TGTGCCATCAGACGGGATTATAATTCACCCCTCCACCTT.

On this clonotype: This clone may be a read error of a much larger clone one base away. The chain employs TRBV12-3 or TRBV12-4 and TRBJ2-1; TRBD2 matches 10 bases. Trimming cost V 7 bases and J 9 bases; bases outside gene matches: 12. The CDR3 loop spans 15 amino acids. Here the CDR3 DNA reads TGTGCCAGCAACCCAGTGGTAGCGGGAGGTGGTGAGCAGTTCTTC. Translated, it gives CASNPVVAGGGEQFF.

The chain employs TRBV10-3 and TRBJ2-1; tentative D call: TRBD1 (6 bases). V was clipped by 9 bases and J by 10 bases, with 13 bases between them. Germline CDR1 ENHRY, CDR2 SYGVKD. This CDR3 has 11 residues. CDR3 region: CAISTGPEQFF. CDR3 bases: TGTGCCATTTCAACAGGGCCGGAGCAGTTCTTC.

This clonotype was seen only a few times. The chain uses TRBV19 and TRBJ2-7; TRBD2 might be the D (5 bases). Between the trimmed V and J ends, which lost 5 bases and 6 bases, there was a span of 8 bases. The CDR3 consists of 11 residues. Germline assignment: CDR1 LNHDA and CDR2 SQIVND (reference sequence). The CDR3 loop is CASSSGVEQYF. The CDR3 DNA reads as TGTGCCAGTAGTTCCGGGGTCGAGCAGTACTTC.

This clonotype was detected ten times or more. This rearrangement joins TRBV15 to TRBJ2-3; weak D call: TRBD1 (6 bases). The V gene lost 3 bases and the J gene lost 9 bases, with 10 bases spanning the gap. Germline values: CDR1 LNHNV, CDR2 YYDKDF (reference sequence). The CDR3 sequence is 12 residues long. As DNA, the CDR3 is TGTGCCACCAGCAGGGAAACAGGGACGCAGTATTTT. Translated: CATSRETGTQYF.

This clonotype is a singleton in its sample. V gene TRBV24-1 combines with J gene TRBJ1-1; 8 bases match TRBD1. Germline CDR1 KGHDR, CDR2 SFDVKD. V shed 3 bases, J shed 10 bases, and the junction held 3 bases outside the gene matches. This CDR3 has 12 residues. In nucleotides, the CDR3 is TGTGCCACCAGTGATAATGACAGGGGAGCTTTCTTT. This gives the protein CATSDNDRGAFF.

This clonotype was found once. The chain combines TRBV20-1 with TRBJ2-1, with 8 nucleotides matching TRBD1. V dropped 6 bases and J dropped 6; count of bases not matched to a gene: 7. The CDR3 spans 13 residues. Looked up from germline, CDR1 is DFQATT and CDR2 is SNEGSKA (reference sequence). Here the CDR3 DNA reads TGCAGTGCCAGCCGGACAGGGACCAATGAGCAGTTCTTC. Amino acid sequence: CSASRTGTNEQFF.

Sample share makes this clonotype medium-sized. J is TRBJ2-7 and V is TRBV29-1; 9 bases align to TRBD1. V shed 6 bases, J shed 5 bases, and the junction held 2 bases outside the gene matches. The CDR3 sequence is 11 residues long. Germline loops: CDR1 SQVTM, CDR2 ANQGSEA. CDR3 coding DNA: TGCAGCGTGGACAGGGGTCACGAGCAGTACTTC. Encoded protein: CSVDRGHEQYF.

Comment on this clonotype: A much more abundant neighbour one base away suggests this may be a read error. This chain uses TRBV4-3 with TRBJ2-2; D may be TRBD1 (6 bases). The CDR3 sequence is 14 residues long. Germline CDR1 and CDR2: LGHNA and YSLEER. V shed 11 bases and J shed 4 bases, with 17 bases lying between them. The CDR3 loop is CAGTLETGTGELFF. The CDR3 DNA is TGCGCCGGCACCTTAGAGACAGGCACCGGGGAGCTGTTTTTT.

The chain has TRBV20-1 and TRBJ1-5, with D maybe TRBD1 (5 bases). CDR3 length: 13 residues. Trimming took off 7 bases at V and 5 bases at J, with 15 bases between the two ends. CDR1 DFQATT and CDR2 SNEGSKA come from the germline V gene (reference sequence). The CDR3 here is CSVRGASYQPQHF. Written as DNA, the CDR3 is TGCAGTGTGAGGGGCGCTTCCTATCAGCCCCAGCATTTT.

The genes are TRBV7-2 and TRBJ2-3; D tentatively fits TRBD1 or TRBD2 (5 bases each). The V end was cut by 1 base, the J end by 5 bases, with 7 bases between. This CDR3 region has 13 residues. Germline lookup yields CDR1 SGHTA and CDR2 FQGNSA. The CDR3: CASSLVGGDTQYF. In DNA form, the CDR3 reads TGTGCCAGCAGCTTAGTTGGGGGAGATACGCAGTATTTT.

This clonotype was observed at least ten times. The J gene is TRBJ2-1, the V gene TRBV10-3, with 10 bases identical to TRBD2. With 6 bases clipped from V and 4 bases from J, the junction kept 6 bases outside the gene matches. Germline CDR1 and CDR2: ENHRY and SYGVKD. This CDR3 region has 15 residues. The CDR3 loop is CAISGTSEQYNEQFF. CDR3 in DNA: TGTGCCATCAGCGGGACTAGCGAACAATACAATGAGCAGTTCTTC.

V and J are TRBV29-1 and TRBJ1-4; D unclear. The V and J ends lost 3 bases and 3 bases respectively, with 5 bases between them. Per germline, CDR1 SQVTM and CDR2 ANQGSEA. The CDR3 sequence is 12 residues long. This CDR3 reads CSVDLPNEKLFF. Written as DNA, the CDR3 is TGCAGCGTTGACCTACCTAATGAAAAACTGTTTTTT.

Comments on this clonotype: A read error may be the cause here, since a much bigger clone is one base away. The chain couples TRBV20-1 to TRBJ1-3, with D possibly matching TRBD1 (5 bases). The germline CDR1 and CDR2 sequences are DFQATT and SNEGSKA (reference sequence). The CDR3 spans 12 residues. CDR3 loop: CSARTNGDTIYF. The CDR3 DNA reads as TGCAGTGCAAGGACAAATGGAGACACCATATATTTT.

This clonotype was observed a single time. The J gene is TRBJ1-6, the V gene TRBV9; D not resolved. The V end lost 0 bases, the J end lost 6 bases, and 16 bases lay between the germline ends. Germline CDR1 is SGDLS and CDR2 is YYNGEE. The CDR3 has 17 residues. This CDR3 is CASSVGVVSGTNSPLHF. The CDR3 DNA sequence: TGTGCCAGCAGCGTAGGGGTAGTATCAGGCACTAATTCACCCCTCCACTTT.

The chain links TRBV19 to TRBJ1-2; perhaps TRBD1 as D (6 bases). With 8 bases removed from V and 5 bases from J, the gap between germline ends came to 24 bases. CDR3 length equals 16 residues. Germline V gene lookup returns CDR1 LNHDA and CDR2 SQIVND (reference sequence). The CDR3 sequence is CASCRGQINRGYGYTF. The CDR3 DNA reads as TGTGCCAGTTGCCGAGGACAGATAAATCGGGGGTATGGCTACACCTTC.

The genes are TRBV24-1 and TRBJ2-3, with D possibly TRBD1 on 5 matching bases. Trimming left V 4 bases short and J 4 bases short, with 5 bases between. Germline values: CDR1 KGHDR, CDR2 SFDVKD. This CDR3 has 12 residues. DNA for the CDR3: TGTGCCACCAGTGACAGGGCAGATACGCAGTATTTT. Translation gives CATSDRADTQYF.

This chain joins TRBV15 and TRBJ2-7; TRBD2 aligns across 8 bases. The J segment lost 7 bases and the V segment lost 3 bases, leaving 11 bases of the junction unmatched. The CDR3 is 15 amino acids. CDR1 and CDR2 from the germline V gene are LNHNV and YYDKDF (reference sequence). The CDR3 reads CATSSLELADGEQYF. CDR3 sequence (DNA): TGTGCCACCAGCAGTCTGGAACTAGCGGACGGTGAGCAGTACTTC.

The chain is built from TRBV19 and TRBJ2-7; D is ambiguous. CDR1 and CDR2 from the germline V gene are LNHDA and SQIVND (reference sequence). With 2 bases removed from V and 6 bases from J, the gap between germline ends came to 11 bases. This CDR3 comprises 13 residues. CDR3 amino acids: CASSIPGKGEQYF. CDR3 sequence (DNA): TGTGCCAGTAGTATACCGGGTAAAGGCGAGCAGTACTTC.